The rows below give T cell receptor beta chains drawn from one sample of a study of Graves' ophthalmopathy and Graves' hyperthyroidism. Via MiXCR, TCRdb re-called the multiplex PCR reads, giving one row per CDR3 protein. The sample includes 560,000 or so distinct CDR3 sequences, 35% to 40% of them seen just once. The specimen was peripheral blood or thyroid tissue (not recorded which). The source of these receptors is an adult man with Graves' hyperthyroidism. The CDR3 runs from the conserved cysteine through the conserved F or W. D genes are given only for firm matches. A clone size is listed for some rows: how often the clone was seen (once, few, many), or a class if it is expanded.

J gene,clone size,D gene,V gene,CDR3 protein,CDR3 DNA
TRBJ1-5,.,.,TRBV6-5,CASTEARYQETQHF,TGTGCCAGCACCGAGGCACGGTACCAAGAGACCCAGCATTTT
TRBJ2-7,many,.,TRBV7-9,CASSLVPGTYEQYF,TGTGCCAGCAGCTTAGTGCCGGGAACGTACGAGCAGTACTTC
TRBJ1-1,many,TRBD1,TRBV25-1,CASSEGQGTSNTEAFF,TGTGCCAGCAGTGAAGGACAGGGGACTTCGAACACTGAAGCTTTCTTT
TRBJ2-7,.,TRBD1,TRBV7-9,CASSPWDSQYEQYF,TGTGCCAGCAGCCCATGGGACAGCCAGTACGAGCAGTACTTC
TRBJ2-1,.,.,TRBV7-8,CASSSNSYNEQFF,TGTGCCAGCAGCTCAAATTCCTACAATGAGCAGTTCTTC
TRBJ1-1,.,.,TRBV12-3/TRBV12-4,CASGRRAGRDEAFF,TGTGCCAGCGGACGTCGGGCAGGGCGTGATGAAGCTTTCTTT
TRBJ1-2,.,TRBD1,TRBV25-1,CASSSDRDRLLRYTF,TGTGCCAGCAGCAGTGATCGGGACAGGTTGTTACGGTATACCTTC
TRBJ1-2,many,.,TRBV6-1,CASSEISNGYTF,TGTGCCAGCAGTGAAATCAGCAATGGCTACACCTTC
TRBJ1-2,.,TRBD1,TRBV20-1,CSARPGTGSVIYGYTF,TGCAGTGCTAGACCCGGGACAGGGTCCGTCATCTATGGCTACACCTTC
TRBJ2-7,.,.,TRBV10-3,CAISERAGMSTYGQYF,TGTGCCATCAGTGAGCGTGCAGGGATGAGCACTTATGGGCAGTACTTC
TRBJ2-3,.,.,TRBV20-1,CSARLPPQSGGDTQYF,TGCAGTGCTAGGCTCCCTCCCCAATCCGGGGGAGATACGCAGTATTTT
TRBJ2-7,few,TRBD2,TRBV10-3,CASRRYSGGLYEQYF,TGTGCCAGCAGGCGCTATAGCGGGGGGCTTTACGAGCAGTACTTC